The 13 T cell receptor beta chains below come from one sample, sequenced in a study of cytomegalovirus exposure and HLA in healthy donors. PCR primers comprised 60 Vbeta and 13 Jbeta primers. TCRdb's copy holds only in-frame clones and misses some; the assay was immunoSEQ multiplex PCR. Its listing shows 30,000 to 35,000 clones. The specimen was PBMCs. The receptors derive from a woman aged 35 to 49 in good health and CMV-seropositive.

This chain connects TRBV5-1 to TRBJ2-5; TRBD1 aligns across 7 bases. V lost 4 bases and J lost 6; bases outside the gene matches: 6. The CDR3 length is 13 residues. CDR1 SGHRS and CDR2 YFSETQ come from the germline V gene. CDR3 nucleotides: TGCGCCAGCAGCCCCGGGACAGAGCAGACCCAGTACTTC. Translated: CASSPGTEQTQYF. Filled out from reference TRBV5-1 and TRBJ2-5, the complete variable domain reads KAGVTQTPRYLIKTRGQQVTLSCSPISGHRSVSWYQQTPGQGLQFLFEYFSETQRNKGNFPGRFSGRQFSNSRSEMNVSTLELGDSALYLCASSPGTEQTQYFGPGTRLLVL.

The rearrangement joins TRBV5-8 to TRBJ2-7, with TRBD1 identical over 11 bases. This CDR3 spans 15 amino acids. Per the germline V gene, CDR1 is SGHTS and CDR2 is YDEGEE. The V gene end was trimmed by 4 bases and the J gene end by 3 bases; junction bases not matched to a gene: 6. The CDR3 is CASSQDRGLVYEQYF. Here the CDR3 DNA reads TGTGCCAGCAGCCAGGACAGGGGGCTAGTCTACGAGCAGTACTTC.

V is TRBV7-9 and J is TRBJ2-6; D might be TRBD2 (6 bases). V gave up 8 bases and J gave up 4 bases, with 12 bases separating them. The germline V gene has CDR1 SEHNR and CDR2 FQNEAQ (reference sequence). The CDR3 loop spans 14 amino acids. As DNA, the CDR3 is TGTGCCAGCTCGGGGGAGTCAGGGGCCAACGTCCTGACTTTC. This encodes CASSGESGANVLTF.

The CDR3 spells CASSVTGGDETQYF. Written as DNA, the CDR3 is TGTGCCAGTAGTGTGACAGGGGGCGACGAGACCCAGTACTTC. The gene calls are TRBV19 and TRBJ2-5, with 10 bases identical to TRBD1. CDR1 LNHDA and CDR2 SQIVND come from the germline V gene (reference sequence). V was pared by 5 bases and J by 5 bases, with 5 bases of the junction left unmatched. The CDR3 is made up of 14 amino acids.

The rearrangement uses TRBV6-1 and TRBJ2-7, with 10 bases identical to TRBD1. The CDR3 sequence is 16 residues long. V trimming: 2 bases; J trimming: 2 bases; junction bases outside the gene matches: 6. Germline lookup yields CDR1 MNHNS and CDR2 SASEGT. CDR3 sequence reads: CASSETLGTGAYEQYF. CDR3 nucleotide sequence: TGTGCCAGCAGTGAAACATTAGGGACAGGGGCCTACGAGCAGTACTTC.

The chain uses TRBV27 and TRBJ1-2, with TRBD1 matching 8 bases. Trimming took 6 bases from V and 8 from J; bases not matched to a gene: 11. The CDR3 length is 14 residues. Germline V lookup: CDR1 MNHEY, CDR2 SMNVEV (reference sequence). CDR3 residues: CASRVGQGAGGYTF. DNA for the CDR3: TGTGCCAGCAGGGTGGGGCAGGGGGCAGGAGGCTACACCTTC.

The CDR3 DNA sequence: TGTGCCAGTAGGAGGACAGGGGGGACAGACAATGAGCAGTTCTTC. Residues: CASRRTGGTDNEQFF. V gene TRBV19 combines with J gene TRBJ2-1; 10 nucleotides match TRBD1. The CDR3 totals 15 residues. Germline trimming cut 6 bases from V and 5 bases from J; bases unmatched to any gene: 7. Germline V lookup: CDR1 LNHDA, CDR2 SQIVND (reference sequence).

V gene TRBV5-4 combines with J gene TRBJ1-3, with 11 bases that match TRBD1. V lost 8 bases, J lost 7 bases, and 2 bases stayed unmatched. The CDR3 runs to 12 residues. The germline V gene encodes CDR1 SGHNT and CDR2 YYREEE (reference sequence). Here the CDR3 reads CASGQGANTIYF. The CDR3 bases are TGTGCCAGTGGACAGGGGGCGAACACCATATATTTT.

The chain recombines TRBV19 with TRBJ2-3; 8 bases map to TRBD2. The V segment lost 10 bases and the J segment 2 bases; nucleotides outside the gene matches: 8. Germline CDR1 and CDR2: LNHDA and SQIVND (reference sequence). CDR3 size: 14 residues. In DNA form, the CDR3 reads TGTGCCACCGCACTAGCGGACTACACAGATACGCAGTATTTT. It codes for CATALADYTDTQYF.

The chain links TRBV7-8 to TRBJ2-7; TRBD2 is a possible D gene (5 bases). CDR3 length equals 14 residues. Germline V lookup: CDR1 SGHVS, CDR2 FQNEAQ. With 1 base removed from V and 0 bases from J, the gap between germline ends came to 7 bases. This CDR3 is CASSLGGISYEQYF. The CDR3 DNA reads as TGTGCCAGCAGCTTAGGAGGGATCTCCTACGAGCAGTACTTC. The full variable domain, with the rest looked up from reference TRBV7-8 and TRBJ2-7, is GAGVSQSPRYKVAKRGQDVALRCDPISGHVSLFWYQQALGQGPEFLTYFQNEAQLDKSGLPSDRFFAERPEGSVSTLKIQRTQQEDSAVYLCASSLGGISYEQYFGPGTRLTVT.

The rearrangement uses TRBV7-2 and TRBJ2-1; TRBD2 matches 10 bases. The CDR3 is made up of 16 amino acids. V shed 7 bases and J 8 bases; nucleotides not matched to a gene: 14. Germline assignment: CDR1 SGHTA and CDR2 FQGNSA. CDR3 nucleotides: TGTGCCAGCAATTCAGTAGCGGGAGGATTTTTGGATGAGCAGTTCTTC. Protein: CASNSVAGGFLDEQFF.

J is TRBJ1-1 and V is TRBV7-9; the D is unclear. Germline V gene data show CDR1 as SEHNR and CDR2 as FQNEAQ (reference sequence). The CDR3 contains 14 residues. V was clipped by 1 base and J by 1 base, with 7 bases between them. The CDR3 DNA follows: TGTGCCAGCAGCTTAGTGTTAGAGAACACTGAAGCTTTCTTT. This encodes CASSLVLENTEAFF. The variable domain in full, completed from reference TRBV7-9 and TRBJ1-1, reads DTGVSQNPRHKITKRGQNVTFRCDPISEHNRLYWYRQTLGQGPEFLTYFQNEAQLEKSRLLSDRFSAERPKGSFSTLEIQRTEQGDSAMYLCASSLVLENTEAFFGQGTRLTVV.

The chain couples TRBV4-3 to TRBJ2-3; TRBD2 agrees at 7 bases. Germline-derived CDR1 and CDR2 are LGHNA and YSLEER. The V segment lost 1 base and the J segment 10 bases; nucleotides outside the gene matches: 5. This CDR3 has 13 amino acids. The CDR3 DNA sequence: TGCGCCAGCAGCCAAGGACTAGCCGAGGCGCAGTATTTT. As protein: CASSQGLAEAQYF.